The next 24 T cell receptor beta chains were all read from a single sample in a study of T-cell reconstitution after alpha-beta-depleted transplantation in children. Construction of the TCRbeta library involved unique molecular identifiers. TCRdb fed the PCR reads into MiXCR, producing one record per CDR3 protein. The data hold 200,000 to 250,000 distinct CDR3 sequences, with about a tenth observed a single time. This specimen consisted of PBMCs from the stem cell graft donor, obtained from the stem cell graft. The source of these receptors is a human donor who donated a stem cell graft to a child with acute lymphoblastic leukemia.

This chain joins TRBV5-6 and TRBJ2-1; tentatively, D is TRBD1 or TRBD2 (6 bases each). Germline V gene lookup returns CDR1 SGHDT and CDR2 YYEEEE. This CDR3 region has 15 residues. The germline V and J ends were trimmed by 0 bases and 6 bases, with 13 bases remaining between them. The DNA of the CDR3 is TGTGCCAGCAGCTTGGCCGGGGGCCGGCGCAATGAGCAGTTCTTC. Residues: CASSLAGGRRNEQFF.

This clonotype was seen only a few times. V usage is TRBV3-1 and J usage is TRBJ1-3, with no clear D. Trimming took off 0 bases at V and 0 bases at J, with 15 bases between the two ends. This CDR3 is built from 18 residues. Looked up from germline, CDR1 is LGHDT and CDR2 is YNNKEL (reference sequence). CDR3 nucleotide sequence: TGTGCCAGCAGCCAAGAACGCCTGGGAAGGAGCTCTGGAAACACCATATATTTT. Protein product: CASSQERLGRSSGNTIYF.

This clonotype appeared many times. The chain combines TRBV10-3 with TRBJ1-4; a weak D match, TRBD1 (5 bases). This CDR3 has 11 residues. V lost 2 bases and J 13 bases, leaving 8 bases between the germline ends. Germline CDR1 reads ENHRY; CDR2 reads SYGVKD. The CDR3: CAISEGGRLFF. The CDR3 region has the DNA TGTGCCATCAGTGAGGGGGGGAGACTGTTTTTT.

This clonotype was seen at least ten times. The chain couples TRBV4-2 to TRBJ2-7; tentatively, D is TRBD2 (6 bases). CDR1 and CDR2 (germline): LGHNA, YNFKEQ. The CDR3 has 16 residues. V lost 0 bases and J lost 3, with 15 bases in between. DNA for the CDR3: TGTGCCAGCAGCCAAGAGGCTACCGGGGGACTCTACGAGCAGTACTTC. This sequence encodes CASSQEATGGLYEQYF.

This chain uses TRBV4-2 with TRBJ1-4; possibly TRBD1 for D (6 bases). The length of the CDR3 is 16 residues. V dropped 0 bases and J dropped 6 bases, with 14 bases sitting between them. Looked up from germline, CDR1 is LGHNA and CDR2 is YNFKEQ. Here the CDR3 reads CASSQDSARGDEKLFF. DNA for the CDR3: TGTGCCAGCAGCCAAGATTCCGCCAGGGGAGATGAAAAACTGTTTTTT.

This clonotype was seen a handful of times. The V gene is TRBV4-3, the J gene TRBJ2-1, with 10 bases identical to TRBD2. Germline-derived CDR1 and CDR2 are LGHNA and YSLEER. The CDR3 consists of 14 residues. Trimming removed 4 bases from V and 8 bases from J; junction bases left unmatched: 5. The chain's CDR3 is CASSRSGGADEQFF. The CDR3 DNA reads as TGCGCCAGCAGCCGAAGCGGGGGGGCAGATGAGCAGTTCTTC.

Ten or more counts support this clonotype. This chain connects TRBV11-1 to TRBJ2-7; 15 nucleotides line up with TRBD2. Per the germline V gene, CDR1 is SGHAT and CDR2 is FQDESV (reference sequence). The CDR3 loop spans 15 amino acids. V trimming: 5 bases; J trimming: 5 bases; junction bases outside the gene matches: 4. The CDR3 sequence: CASSGTSGGRNEQYF. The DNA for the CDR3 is TGTGCCAGCAGCGGGACTAGCGGGGGGAGGAACGAGCAGTACTTC.

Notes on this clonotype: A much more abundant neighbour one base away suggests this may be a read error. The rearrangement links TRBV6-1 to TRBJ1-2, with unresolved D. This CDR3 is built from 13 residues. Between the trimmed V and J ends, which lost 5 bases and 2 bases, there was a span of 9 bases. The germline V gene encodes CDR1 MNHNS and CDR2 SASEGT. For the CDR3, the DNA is TGTGCCAGCAGTAAGAAAGGGAACTATGGCTACACCTTC. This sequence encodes CASSKKGNYGYTF.

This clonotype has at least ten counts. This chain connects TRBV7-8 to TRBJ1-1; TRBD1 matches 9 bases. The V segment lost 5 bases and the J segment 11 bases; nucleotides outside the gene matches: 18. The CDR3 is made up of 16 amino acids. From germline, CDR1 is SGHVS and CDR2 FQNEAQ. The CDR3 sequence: CASSPGQPTGGLLAFF. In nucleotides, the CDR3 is TGTGCCAGCAGCCCCGGTCAACCTACAGGGGGCCTATTGGCTTTCTTT.

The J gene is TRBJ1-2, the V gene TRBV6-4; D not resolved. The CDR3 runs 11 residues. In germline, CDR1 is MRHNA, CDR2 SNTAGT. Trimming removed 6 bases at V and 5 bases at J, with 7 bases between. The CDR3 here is CASRGIYGYTF. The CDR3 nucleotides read TGTGCCAGCAGGGGAATTTATGGCTACACCTTC.

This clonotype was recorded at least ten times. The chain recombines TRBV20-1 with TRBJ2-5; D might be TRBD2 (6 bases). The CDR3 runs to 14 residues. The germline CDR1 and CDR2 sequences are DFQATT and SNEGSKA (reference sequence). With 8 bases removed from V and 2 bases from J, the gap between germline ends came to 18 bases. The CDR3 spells CSISSGVSQETQYF. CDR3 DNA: TGCAGTATAAGTAGCGGAGTATCTCAAGAGACCCAGTACTTC.

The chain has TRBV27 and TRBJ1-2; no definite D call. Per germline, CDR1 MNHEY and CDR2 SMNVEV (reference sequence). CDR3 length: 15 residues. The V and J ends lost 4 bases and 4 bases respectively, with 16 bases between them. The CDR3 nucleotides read TGTGCCAGCAGTTCGTCGGGATGGGGTGGCTATGGCTACACCTTC. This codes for CASSSSGWGGYGYTF.

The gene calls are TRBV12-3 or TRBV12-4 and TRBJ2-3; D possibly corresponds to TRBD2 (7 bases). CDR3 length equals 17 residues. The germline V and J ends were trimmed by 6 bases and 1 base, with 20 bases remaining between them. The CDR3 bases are TGTGCCAGCAGCCCCCTGCGCACAGGGAGGGGCACAGATACGCAGTATTTT. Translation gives CASSPLRTGRGTDTQYF.

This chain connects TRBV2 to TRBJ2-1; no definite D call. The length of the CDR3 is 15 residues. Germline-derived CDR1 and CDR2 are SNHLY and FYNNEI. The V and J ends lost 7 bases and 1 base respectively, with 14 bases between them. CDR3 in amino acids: CASTTPDESYNEQFF. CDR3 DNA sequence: TGTGCCAGCACGACCCCAGATGAGTCCTACAATGAGCAGTTCTTC.

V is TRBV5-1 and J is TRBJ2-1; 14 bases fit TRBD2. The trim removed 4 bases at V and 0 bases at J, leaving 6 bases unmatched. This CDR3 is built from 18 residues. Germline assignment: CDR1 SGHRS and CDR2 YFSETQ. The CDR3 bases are TGCGCCAGCAGCGGGGGACTAGCGGGGGAGAGCTCCTACAATGAGCAGTTCTTC. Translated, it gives CASSGGLAGESSYNEQFF.

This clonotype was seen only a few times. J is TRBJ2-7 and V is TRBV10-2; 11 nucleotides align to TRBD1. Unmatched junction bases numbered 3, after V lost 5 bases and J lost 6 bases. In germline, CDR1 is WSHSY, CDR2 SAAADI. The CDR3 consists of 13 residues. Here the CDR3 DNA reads TGCGCCAGCAGTCCCGGGACAGGGGGCGAGCAGTACTTC. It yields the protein CASSPGTGGEQYF.

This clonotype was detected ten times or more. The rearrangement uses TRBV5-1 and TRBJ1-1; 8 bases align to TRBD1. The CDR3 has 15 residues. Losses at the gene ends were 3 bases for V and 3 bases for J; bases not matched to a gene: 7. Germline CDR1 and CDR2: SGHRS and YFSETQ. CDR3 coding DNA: TGCGCCAGCAGCTACGCGACAGGGGCGGACACTGAAGCTTTCTTT. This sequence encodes CASSYATGADTEAFF.

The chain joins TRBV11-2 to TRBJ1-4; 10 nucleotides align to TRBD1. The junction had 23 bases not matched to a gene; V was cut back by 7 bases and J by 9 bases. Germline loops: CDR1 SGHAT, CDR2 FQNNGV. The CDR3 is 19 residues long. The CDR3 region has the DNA TGTGCCAGCACCTCCCTGGCCCGGGACAGGGGTTCTGTTATTCAAAAACTGTTTTTT. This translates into CASTSLARDRGSVIQKLFF.

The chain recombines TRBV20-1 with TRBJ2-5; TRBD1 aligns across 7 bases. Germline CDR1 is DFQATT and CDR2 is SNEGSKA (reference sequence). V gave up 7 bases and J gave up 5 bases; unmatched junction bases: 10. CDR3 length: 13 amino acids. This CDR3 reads CSGTDRPGETQYF. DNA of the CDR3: TGCAGTGGCACGGACAGGCCGGGTGAGACCCAGTACTTC.

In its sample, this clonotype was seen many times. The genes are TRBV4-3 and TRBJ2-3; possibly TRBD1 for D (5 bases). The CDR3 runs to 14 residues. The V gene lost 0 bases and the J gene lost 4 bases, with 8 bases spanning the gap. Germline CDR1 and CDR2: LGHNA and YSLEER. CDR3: CASSQDTRADTQYF. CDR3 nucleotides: TGCGCCAGCAGCCAAGACACCAGGGCAGATACGCAGTATTTT.

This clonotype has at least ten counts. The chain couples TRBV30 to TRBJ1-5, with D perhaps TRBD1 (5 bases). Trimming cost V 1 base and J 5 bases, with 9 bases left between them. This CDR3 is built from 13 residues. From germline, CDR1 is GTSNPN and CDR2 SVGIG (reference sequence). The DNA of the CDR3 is TGTGCCTGGAGTGCTCAGGGAGATCAGCCCCAGCATTTT. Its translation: CAWSAQGDQPQHF.

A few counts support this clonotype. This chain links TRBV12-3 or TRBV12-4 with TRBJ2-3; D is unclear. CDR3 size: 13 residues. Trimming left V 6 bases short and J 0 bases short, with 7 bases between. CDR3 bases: TGTGCCAGCAGACCCTCTAGCACAGATACGCAGTATTTT. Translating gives CASRPSSTDTQYF.

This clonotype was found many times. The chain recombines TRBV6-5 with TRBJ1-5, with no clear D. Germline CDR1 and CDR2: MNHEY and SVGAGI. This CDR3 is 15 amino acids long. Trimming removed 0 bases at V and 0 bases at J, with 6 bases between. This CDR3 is CASSYSIDSNQPQHF. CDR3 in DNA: TGTGCCAGCAGTTACTCGATTGATAGCAATCAGCCCCAGCATTTT.

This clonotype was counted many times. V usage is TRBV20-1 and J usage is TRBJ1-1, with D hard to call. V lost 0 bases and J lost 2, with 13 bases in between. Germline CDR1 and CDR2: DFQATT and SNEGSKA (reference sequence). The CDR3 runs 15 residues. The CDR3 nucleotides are TGCAGTGCTAGAGATCGAGTCAGGTTAAACACTGAAGCTTTCTTT. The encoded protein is CSARDRVRLNTEAFF.